These 31 T cell receptor beta chains were sequenced from one sample in a study of shared clonotypes between healthy human individuals. The protocol was immunoSEQ multiplex PCR, while the TCRdb copy is restricted to in-frame clones and leaves out a portion. Of a few million clones listed, just over 90% were seen once; the top ten hold about 0.41%. Sequencing used naive CD4+ T cells from PBMCs. Indicated subset: CD45RA+ positively selected. The receptor set was obtained from a man aged 18 to 35 in good health. Some clones in this sample may be carry-over from other donors' samples.

This chain links TRBV7-8 with TRBJ1-1; maybe TRBD1 (5 bases). Germline CDR1 is SGHVS and CDR2 is FQNEAQ. The ends were cut back, 4 bases at V and 11 bases at J, with 20 bases in the middle. CDR3 length: 14 amino acids. The CDR3 coding sequence is TGTGCCAGCAGCTCGGGGGGAAGGGGCGAGGCGGCTTTCTTT. Amino acids: CASSSGGRGEAAFF.

The rearrangement joins TRBV7-9 to TRBJ2-5, with 7 bases that match TRBD2. Per germline, CDR1 SEHNR and CDR2 FQNEAQ (reference sequence). With 4 bases clipped from V and 7 bases from J, the junction kept 21 bases outside the gene matches. The CDR3 spans 18 residues. The chain's CDR3 is CASSWRRGAGEYSGTQYF. Here the CDR3 DNA reads TGTGCCAGCAGCTGGCGGCGTGGTGCGGGAGAGTATAGTGGGACCCAGTACTTC.

The chain couples TRBV18 to TRBJ2-1, with 7 nucleotides matching TRBD1. V trimming: 1 base; J trimming: 4 bases; junction bases outside the gene matches: 4. The CDR3 is 15 residues long. The germline V gene encodes CDR1 KGHSH and CDR2 LQKENI. The CDR3: CASSPQGAPYNEQFF. DNA of the CDR3: TGTGCCAGCTCACCACAGGGGGCCCCTTACAATGAGCAGTTCTTC.

The chain joins TRBV30 to TRBJ2-3; no clear D. The CDR3 consists of 14 residues. Germline V gives CDR1 GTSNPN, CDR2 SVGIG (reference sequence). V shed 2 bases and J shed 2 bases, with 11 bases lying between them. CDR3 protein: CAWSPSASTDTQYF. The CDR3 DNA follows: TGTGCCTGGAGTCCCTCCGCTTCCACAGATACGCAGTATTTT. The variable domain in full, completed from reference TRBV30 and TRBJ2-3, reads SQTIHQWPATLVQPVGSPLSLECTVEGTSNPNLYWYRQAAGRGLQLLFYSVGIGQISSEVPQNLSASRPQDRQFILSSKKLLLSDSGFYLCAWSPSASTDTQYFGPGTRLTVL.

This chain uses TRBV5-4 with TRBJ2-1; 9 nucleotides match TRBD2. Germline V CDR1 and CDR2: SGHNT, YYREEE (reference sequence). Unmatched junction bases numbered 12, after V lost 5 bases and J lost 9 bases. This CDR3 region has 15 residues. The chain's CDR3 is CASRAGLAGSGEQFF. For the CDR3, the DNA is TGTGCCAGCAGGGCCGGCCTAGCGGGAAGCGGTGAGCAGTTCTTC.

Concerning this clone itself: This specimen includes other DNA sequences encoding the same CDR3. This chain links TRBV7-2 with TRBJ1-1; TRBD1 aligns across 8 bases. Germline lookup yields CDR1 SGHTA and CDR2 FQGNSA. The CDR3 contains 14 residues. J gave up 4 bases and V 2 bases, and 3 bases lay outside the gene matches. CDR3 residues: CASSLRTGGTEAFF. In DNA form, the CDR3 reads TGTGCCAGCAGCTTACGTACAGGGGGCACTGAAGCTTTCTTT.

V usage is TRBV5-4 and J usage is TRBJ2-1; D may correspond to TRBD1 or TRBD2 (6 bases each). CDR1 SGHNT and CDR2 YYREEE come from the germline V gene (reference sequence). CDR3 length equals 14 residues. V was trimmed by 2 bases and J by 4 bases, leaving 10 bases between them. CDR3 residues: CASSFKGGYNEQFF. The CDR3 nucleotides read TGTGCCAGCAGCTTCAAGGGGGGATACAATGAGCAGTTCTTC.

This clone was detected only a few times. The chain couples TRBV15 to TRBJ1-2; D is ambiguous. This CDR3 contains 14 residues. Germline V CDR1 and CDR2: LNHNV, YYDKDF (reference sequence). V lost 0 bases, J lost 4 bases, and 9 bases lay in between. In DNA, the CDR3 is TGTGCCACCAGCAGAGATTTGGCGGGCTATGGCTACACCTTC. Translated, it gives CATSRDLAGYGYTF.

The V gene is TRBV5-1, the J gene TRBJ2-7; 11 nucleotides align to TRBD2. CDR3 length: 15 residues. The ends lost 3 bases at V and 5 bases at J; junction bases unmatched: 7. CDR1 is SGHRS and CDR2 is YFSETQ in the germline V gene. CDR3 DNA: TGCGCCAGCAGCTCATTACTAGCGGGAGTTGACGAGCAGTACTTC. Translated: CASSSLLAGVDEQYF. Complete variable domain (other parts from reference TRBV5-1 and TRBJ2-7): KAGVTQTPRYLIKTRGQQVTLSCSPISGHRSVSWYQQTPGQGLQFLFEYFSETQRNKGNFPGRFSGRQFSNSRSEMNVSTLELGDSALYLCASSSLLAGVDEQYFGPGTRLTVT.

Details on this clone: Different DNA sequences within this sample yield the same CDR3. The chain combines TRBV4-3 with TRBJ1-3; D not certain. The CDR3 is 15 residues long. Trimming shortened V by 0 bases and J by 0 bases, and 6 bases separated the two germline ends. Germline V lookup: CDR1 LGHNA, CDR2 YSLEER. CDR3 amino acids: CASSQDRGSGNTIYF. The CDR3 nucleotides read TGCGCCAGCAGCCAAGATCGGGGCTCTGGAAACACCATATATTTT.

This clone came up once. The gene calls are TRBV7-8 and TRBJ2-5, with TRBD2 identical over 14 bases. V shed 4 bases, J shed 3 bases, and the junction held 4 bases outside the gene matches. Germline lookup yields CDR1 SGHVS and CDR2 FQNEAQ. The CDR3 has 16 amino acids. CDR3 sequence reads: CASSSSGLAGEETQYF. The CDR3 nucleotides read TGTGCCAGCAGCTCCTCGGGACTAGCGGGAGAAGAGACCCAGTACTTC.

V gene TRBV12-5 combines with J gene TRBJ2-1; TRBD1 matches at 10 bases. This CDR3 contains 19 residues. CDR1 is LGHNT and CDR2 is FRNRAP in the germline V gene. Losses at the gene ends were 6 bases for V and 2 bases for J; bases not matched to a gene: 16. CDR3 loop: CASGQTGGEISRAYNEQFF. CDR3 DNA sequence: TGTGCTAGTGGGCAGACAGGGGGCGAAATTTCGAGGGCCTACAATGAGCAGTTCTTC.

The chain recombines TRBV9 with TRBJ2-2; D possibly corresponds to TRBD1 (5 bases). The V gene lost 3 bases and the J gene lost 5 bases, with 17 bases spanning the gap. Germline V gives CDR1 SGDLS, CDR2 YYNGEE. This CDR3 is 16 amino acids long. CDR3 sequence: CASSDFYPGNTGELFF. The CDR3 region has the DNA TGTGCCAGCAGCGACTTCTACCCAGGGAATACCGGGGAGCTGTTTTTT.

The chain recombines TRBV28 with TRBJ1-4; D uncertain. With 8 bases removed from V and 1 base from J, the gap between germline ends came to 8 bases. Germline V CDR1 and CDR2: MDHEN, SYDVKM. CDR3 length: 13 residues. The CDR3 DNA reads as TGTGCCAGCCGGGAGGGAACTAATGAAAAACTGTTTTTT. Translating gives CASREGTNEKLFF.

The V and J genes are TRBV4-1 and TRBJ2-1; D may be TRBD2 (6 bases). The CDR3 loop spans 14 amino acids. Trimming pared 5 bases from V and 4 bases from J, leaving 12 bases between. Germline-derived CDR1 and CDR2 are MGHRA and YSYEKL. The chain's CDR3 is CASSFRDLYNEQFF. The CDR3 coding sequence is TGCGCCAGCAGCTTCCGGGACTTATACAATGAGCAGTTCTTC.

J is TRBJ2-2 and V is TRBV6-1; TRBD2 agrees at 11 bases. The J segment lost 1 base and the V segment lost 4 bases, leaving 2 bases of the junction unmatched. CDR1 is MNHNS, CDR2 SASEGT, per germline. The CDR3 spans 16 residues. The CDR3 sequence: CASSGLAGMNTGELFF. CDR3 coding DNA: TGTGCCAGCAGTGGACTAGCGGGGATGAACACCGGGGAGCTGTTTTTT.

The rearrangement links TRBV7-8 to TRBJ1-3; tentative D call: TRBD1 (5 bases). V was shortened by 1 base and J by 0 bases, with 16 bases between the two germline ends. The CDR3 runs 18 residues. Germline CDR1 SGHVS, CDR2 FQNEAQ. As DNA, the CDR3 is TGTGCCAGCAGCTTAGGGTCCTGGGGCAGGAGCTCTGGAAACACCATATATTTT. Amino acids: CASSLGSWGRSSGNTIYF.

The chain couples TRBV9 to TRBJ2-3, with D possibly being TRBD2 (6 bases). Between the trimmed V and J ends, which lost 2 bases and 2 bases, there was a span of 24 bases. Per germline, CDR1 SGDLS and CDR2 YYNGEE. The CDR3 is made up of 19 amino acids. Written as DNA, the CDR3 is TGTGCCAGCAGCGTGGGTCGAGCCGGGGGACCCCCAACCACAGATACGCAGTATTTT. Protein sequence: CASSVGRAGGPPTTDTQYF.

The chain joins TRBV5-4 to TRBJ1-4; D is perhaps TRBD1 (5 bases). V was shortened by 3 bases and J by 0 bases, with 12 bases between the two germline ends. The CDR3 contains 16 residues. Germline values: CDR1 SGHNT, CDR2 YYREEE (reference sequence). CDR3 coding DNA: TGTGCCAGCAGCTCGGGGCCGACTGCAACTAATGAAAAACTGTTTTTT. Protein product: CASSSGPTATNEKLFF.

The chain recombines TRBV27 with TRBJ1-4; D not resolved. Trimming left V 3 bases short and J 3 bases short, with 5 bases between. The CDR3 has 13 residues. From germline, CDR1 is MNHEY and CDR2 SMNVEV (reference sequence). This CDR3 reads CASSFKANEKLFF. Here the CDR3 DNA reads TGTGCCAGCAGTTTCAAGGCTAATGAAAAACTGTTTTTT.

The chain recombines TRBV28 with TRBJ2-7, with 14 bases matching TRBD2. J was trimmed by 1 base and V by 6 bases; bases with no gene match: 5. The CDR3 runs to 16 residues. Germline V CDR1 and CDR2: MDHEN, SYDVKM. CDR3 bases: TGTGCCAGCAGGCGGGGACTAGCGGGAGAGTCCTACGAGCAGTACTTC. Protein product: CASRRGLAGESYEQYF.

The V call is TRBV6-1, the J call TRBJ1-5; no clear D gene. V was clipped by 0 bases and J by 6 bases, with 9 bases between them. The CDR3 spans 14 residues. Germline assignment: CDR1 MNHNS and CDR2 SASEGT. CDR3 in amino acids: CASSEAYKVQPQHF. The CDR3 DNA sequence: TGTGCCAGCAGTGAAGCCTATAAGGTTCAGCCCCAGCATTTT.

As to this clone: Different DNA sequences within this sample yield the same CDR3. The J gene is TRBJ1-3, the V gene TRBV28; unclear D gene. The CDR3 length is 15 residues. Germline V CDR1 and CDR2: MDHEN, SYDVKM. Trimming stripped 2 bases from V and 0 bases from J, with 8 bases between. The DNA of the CDR3 is TGTGCCAGCAGTTTAGTCCAGAGCTCTGGAAACACCATATATTTT. Protein sequence: CASSLVQSSGNTIYF. Combining the CDR3 with reference TRBV28 and TRBJ1-3 gives the whole variable domain DVKVTQSSRYLVKRTGEKVFLECVQDMDHENMFWYRQDPGLGLRLIYFSYDVKMKEKGDIPEGYSVSREKKERFSLILESASTNQTSMYLCASSLVQSSGNTIYFGEGSWLTVV.

The chain has TRBV6-1 and TRBJ1-3; D ambiguous. V was shortened by 4 bases and J by 4 bases, with 8 bases between the two germline ends. The CDR3 loop spans 13 amino acids. Germline V lookup: CDR1 MNHNS, CDR2 SASEGT. The CDR3: CASSVGFGNTIYF. The CDR3 DNA follows: TGTGCCAGCAGTGTGGGGTTCGGAAACACCATATATTTT.

V gene TRBV4-2 combines with J gene TRBJ2-7; 12 bases match TRBD2. This CDR3 has 19 amino acids. Germline V CDR1 and CDR2: LGHNA, YNFKEQ. V shed 2 bases and J 0 bases; nucleotides not matched to a gene: 11. CDR3 in DNA: TGTGCCAGCAGCCAAAGATCGGGACTAGCGGGCCGCGCCTCCTACGAGCAGTACTTC. Protein sequence: CASSQRSGLAGRASYEQYF.

The rearrangement joins TRBV28 to TRBJ1-3; 8 nucleotides line up with TRBD1. V shed 7 bases and J 11 bases; nucleotides not matched to a gene: 10. Germline-derived CDR1 and CDR2 are MDHEN and SYDVKM. This CDR3 comprises 13 residues. The CDR3 nucleotides are TGTGCCAGCACCCTATTAGACAGGGGAGCCATATATTTT. Protein product: CASTLLDRGAIYF.

This sequence joins TRBV7-9 and TRBJ2-7; perhaps D is TRBD1 or TRBD2 (6 bases each). The CDR3 has 13 residues. Germline V gives CDR1 SEHNR, CDR2 FQNEAQ (reference sequence). Between the trimmed V and J ends, which lost 9 bases and 2 bases, there was a span of 14 bases. The CDR3 region is CARRGRRAYEQYF. CDR3 coding DNA: TGTGCCAGACGGGGGCGGAGGGCCTACGAGCAGTACTTC.

In its sample, this clone was seen once. The genes are TRBV6-5 and TRBJ1-5; D is undetermined. This CDR3 region has 12 residues. V was clipped by 3 bases and J by 5 bases, with 5 bases between them. Germline V gene lookup returns CDR1 MNHEY and CDR2 SVGAGI. This CDR3 is CASSYMDQPQHF. In nucleotides, the CDR3 is TGTGCCAGCAGTTATATGGATCAGCCCCAGCATTTT.

The V and J genes are TRBV5-8 and TRBJ1-1; TRBD1 matches 12 bases. Unmatched junction bases numbered 15, after V lost 2 bases and J lost 4 bases. The germline V gene has CDR1 SGHTS and CDR2 YDEGEE. This CDR3 region has 19 residues. The DNA of the CDR3 is TGTGCCAGCAGCTTACCCGGGACAGGGGGCTTCGGGGTGAGCACTGAAGCTTTCTTT. It encodes CASSLPGTGGFGVSTEAFF.

The rearrangement uses TRBV9 and TRBJ2-7; TRBD2 aligns across 7 bases. The CDR3 loop spans 13 amino acids. J was trimmed by 6 bases and V by 3 bases; bases with no gene match: 6. The germline V gene encodes CDR1 SGDLS and CDR2 YYNGEE. In DNA form, the CDR3 reads TGTGCCAGCAGCGCGACTAGCTGGGGCGAGCAGTACTTC. Protein product: CASSATSWGEQYF. Full variable domain (outside the CDR3, taken from reference TRBV9 and TRBJ2-7): DSGVTQTPKHLITATGQRVTLRCSPRSGDLSVYWYQQSLDQGLQFLIQYYNGEERAKGNILERFSAQQFPDLHSELNLSSLELGDSALYFCASSATSWGEQYFGPGTRLTVT.

As regards this clone: The same CDR3 arises from other DNA sequences in this sample as well. The rearrangement uses TRBV7-9 and TRBJ1-1; no reliable D call. CDR3 length: 11 amino acids. V was cut by 3 bases and J by 8 bases, with 7 bases left in between. Germline CDR1 SEHNR, CDR2 FQNEAQ (reference sequence). DNA for the CDR3: TGTGCCAGCAGCTTGGGAACCGAAGCTTTCTTT. Translation gives CASSLGTEAFF. The full variable domain, with the rest looked up from reference TRBV7-9 and TRBJ1-1, is DTGVSQNPRHKITKRGQNVTFRCDPISEHNRLYWYRQTLGQGPEFLTYFQNEAQLEKSRLLSDRFSAERPKGSFSTLEIQRTEQGDSAMYLCASSLGTEAFFGQGTRLTVV.